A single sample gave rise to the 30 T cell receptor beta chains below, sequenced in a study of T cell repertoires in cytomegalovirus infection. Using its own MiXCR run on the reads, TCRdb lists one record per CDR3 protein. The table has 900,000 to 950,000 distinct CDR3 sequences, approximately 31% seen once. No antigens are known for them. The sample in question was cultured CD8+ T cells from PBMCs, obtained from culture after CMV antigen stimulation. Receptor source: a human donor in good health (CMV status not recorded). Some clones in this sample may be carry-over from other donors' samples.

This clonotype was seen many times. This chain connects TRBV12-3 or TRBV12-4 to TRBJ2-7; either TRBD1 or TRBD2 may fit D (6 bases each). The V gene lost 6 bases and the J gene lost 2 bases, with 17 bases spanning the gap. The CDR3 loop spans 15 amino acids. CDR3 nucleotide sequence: TGTGCCAGCAGAAAAACAGGGACTTTCCCCTACGAGCAGTACTTC. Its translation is CASRKTGTFPYEQYF.

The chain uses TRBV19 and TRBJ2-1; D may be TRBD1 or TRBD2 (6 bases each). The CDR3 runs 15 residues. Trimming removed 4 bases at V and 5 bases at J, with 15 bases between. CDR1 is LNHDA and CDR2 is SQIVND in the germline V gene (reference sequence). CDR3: CASSTLWGADNEQFF. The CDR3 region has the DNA TGTGCCAGTAGTACCCTCTGGGGGGCGGACAATGAGCAGTTCTTC.

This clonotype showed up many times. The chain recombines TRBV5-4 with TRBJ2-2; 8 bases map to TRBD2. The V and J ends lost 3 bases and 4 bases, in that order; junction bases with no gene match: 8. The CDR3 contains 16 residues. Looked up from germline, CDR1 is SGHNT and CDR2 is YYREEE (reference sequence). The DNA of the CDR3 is TGTGCCAGCAGCTGGAGTAGCGGGGCGGTCACCGGGGAGCTGTTTTTT. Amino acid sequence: CASSWSSGAVTGELFF. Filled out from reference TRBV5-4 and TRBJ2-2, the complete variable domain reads ETGVTQSPTHLIKTRGQQVTLRCSSQSGHNTVSWYQQALGQGPQFIFQYYREEENGRGNFPPRFSGLQFPNYSSELNVNALELDDSALYLCASSWSSGAVTGELFFGEGSRLTVL.

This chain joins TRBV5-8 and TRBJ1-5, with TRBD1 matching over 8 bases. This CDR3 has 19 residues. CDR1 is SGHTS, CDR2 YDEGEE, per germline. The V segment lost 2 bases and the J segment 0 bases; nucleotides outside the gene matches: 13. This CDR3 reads CASSFPRDRRPYSNQPQHF. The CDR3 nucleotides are TGTGCCAGCAGCTTTCCCCGGGACAGGCGACCTTATAGCAATCAGCCCCAGCATTTT.

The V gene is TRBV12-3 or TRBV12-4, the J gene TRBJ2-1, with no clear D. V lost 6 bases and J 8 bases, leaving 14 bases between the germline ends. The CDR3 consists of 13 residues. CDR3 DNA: TGTGCCAGCAGACGGACCGATTACGATGAGCAGTTCTTC. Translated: CASRRTDYDEQFF.

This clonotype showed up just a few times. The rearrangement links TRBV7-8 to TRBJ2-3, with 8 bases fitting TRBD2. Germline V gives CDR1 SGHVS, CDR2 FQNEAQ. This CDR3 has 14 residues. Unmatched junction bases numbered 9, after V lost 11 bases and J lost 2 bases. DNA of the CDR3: TGTGCCTTGGCGAAGCGGGGGTACACAGATACGCAGTATTTT. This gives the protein CALAKRGYTDTQYF.

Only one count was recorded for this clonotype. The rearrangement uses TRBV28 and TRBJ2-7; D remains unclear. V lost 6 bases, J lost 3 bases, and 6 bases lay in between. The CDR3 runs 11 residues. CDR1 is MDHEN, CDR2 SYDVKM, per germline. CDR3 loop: CASRQNYEQYF. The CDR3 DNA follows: TGTGCCAGCAGGCAGAACTACGAGCAGTACTTC.

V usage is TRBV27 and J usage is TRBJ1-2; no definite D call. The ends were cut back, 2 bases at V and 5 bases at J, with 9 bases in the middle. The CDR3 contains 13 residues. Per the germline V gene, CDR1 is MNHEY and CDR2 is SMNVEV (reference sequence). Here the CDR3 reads CASSLSPRYGYTF. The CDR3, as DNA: TGTGCCAGCAGTTTAAGTCCTCGTTATGGCTACACCTTC.

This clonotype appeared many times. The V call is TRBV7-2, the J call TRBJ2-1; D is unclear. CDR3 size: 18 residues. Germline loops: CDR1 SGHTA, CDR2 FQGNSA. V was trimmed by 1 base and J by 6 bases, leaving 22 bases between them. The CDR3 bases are TGTGCCAGCAGCTTAGTGACCTCCCTGGGATGGGAAGTCAATGAGCAGTTCTTC. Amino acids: CASSLVTSLGWEVNEQFF.

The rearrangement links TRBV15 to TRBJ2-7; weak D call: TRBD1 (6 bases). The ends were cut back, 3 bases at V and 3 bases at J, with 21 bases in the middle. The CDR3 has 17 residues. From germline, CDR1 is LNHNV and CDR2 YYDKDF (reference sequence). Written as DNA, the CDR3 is TGTGCCACCAGCAGGACCCCCAGGGACACCTACTACTACGAGCAGTACTTC. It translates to CATSRTPRDTYYYEQYF.

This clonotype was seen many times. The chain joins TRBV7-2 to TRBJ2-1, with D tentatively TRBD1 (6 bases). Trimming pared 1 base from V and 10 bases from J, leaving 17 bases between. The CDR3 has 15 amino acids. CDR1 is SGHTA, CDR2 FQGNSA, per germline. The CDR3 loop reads CASSLEGQGPGEQFF. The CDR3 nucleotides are TGTGCCAGCAGCTTAGAGGGTCAGGGGCCGGGAGAGCAGTTCTTC.

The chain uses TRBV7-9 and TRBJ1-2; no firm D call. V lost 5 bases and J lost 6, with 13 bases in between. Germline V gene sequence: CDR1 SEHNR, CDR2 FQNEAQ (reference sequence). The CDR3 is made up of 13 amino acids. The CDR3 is CASSQESGDGYTF. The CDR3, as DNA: TGTGCCAGCAGCCAAGAGTCTGGGGATGGCTACACCTTC.

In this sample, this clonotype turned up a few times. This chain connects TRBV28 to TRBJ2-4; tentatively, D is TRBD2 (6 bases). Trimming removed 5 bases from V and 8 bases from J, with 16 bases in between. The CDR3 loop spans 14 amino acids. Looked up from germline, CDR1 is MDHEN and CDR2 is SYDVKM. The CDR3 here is CASSRALREDIQYF. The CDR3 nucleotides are TGTGCCAGCAGTCGCGCCCTCAGGGAGGACATTCAGTACTTC.

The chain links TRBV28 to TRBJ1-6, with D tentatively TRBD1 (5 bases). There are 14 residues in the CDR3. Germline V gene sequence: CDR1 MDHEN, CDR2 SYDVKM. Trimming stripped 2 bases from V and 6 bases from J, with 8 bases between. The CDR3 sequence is CASSLLTVNSPLHF. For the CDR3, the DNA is TGTGCCAGCAGTTTACTGACAGTTAATTCACCCCTCCACTTT. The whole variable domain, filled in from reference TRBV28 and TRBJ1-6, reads DVKVTQSSRYLVKRTGEKVFLECVQDMDHENMFWYRQDPGLGLRLIYFSYDVKMKEKGDIPEGYSVSREKKERFSLILESASTNQTSMYLCASSLLTVNSPLHFGNGTRLTVT.

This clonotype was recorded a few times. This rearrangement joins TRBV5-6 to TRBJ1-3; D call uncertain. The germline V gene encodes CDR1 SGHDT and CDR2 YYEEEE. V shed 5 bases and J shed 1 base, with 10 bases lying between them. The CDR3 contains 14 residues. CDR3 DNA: TGTGCCAGCAGTTTCGGAGTATCTGGAAACACCATATATTTT. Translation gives CASSFGVSGNTIYF.

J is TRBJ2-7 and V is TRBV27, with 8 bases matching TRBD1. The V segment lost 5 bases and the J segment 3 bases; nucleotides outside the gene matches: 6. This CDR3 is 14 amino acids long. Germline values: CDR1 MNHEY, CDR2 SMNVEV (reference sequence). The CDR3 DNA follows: TGTGCCAGCAGTATCCGACAGGGGTTCTACGAGCAGTACTTC. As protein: CASSIRQGFYEQYF.

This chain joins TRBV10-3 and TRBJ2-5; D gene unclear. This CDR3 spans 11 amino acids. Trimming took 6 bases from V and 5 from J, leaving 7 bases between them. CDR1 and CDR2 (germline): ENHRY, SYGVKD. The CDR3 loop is CAIREKETQYF. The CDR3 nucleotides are TGTGCCATCAGAGAGAAGGAGACCCAGTACTTC.

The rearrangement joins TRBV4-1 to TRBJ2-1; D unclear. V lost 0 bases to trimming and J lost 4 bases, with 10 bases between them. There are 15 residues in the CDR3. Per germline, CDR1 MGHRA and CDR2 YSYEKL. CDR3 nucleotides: TGCGCCAGCAGCCAAGATACGGTACAGTACAATGAGCAGTTCTTC. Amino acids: CASSQDTVQYNEQFF.

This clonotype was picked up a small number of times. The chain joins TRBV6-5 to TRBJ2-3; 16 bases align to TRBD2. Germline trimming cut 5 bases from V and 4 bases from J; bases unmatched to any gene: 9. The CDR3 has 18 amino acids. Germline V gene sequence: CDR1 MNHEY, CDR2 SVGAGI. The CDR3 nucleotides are TGTGCCAGCAGTACCCCCGGGACTAGCGGGGGGGCCCCAGATACGCAGTATTTT. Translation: CASSTPGTSGGAPDTQYF.

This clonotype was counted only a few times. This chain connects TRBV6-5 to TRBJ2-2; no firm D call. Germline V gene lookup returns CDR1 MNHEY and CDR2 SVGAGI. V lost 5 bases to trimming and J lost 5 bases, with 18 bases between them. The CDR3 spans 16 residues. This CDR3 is CASSPWAGSRTGELFF. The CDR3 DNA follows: TGTGCCAGCAGTCCCTGGGCAGGCTCGAGGACCGGGGAGCTGTTTTTT.

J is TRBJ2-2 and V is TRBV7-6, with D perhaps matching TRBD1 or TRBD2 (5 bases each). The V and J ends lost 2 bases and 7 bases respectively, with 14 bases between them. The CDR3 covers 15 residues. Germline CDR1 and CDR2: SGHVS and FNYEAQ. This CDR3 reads CASSLRGLSLGELFF. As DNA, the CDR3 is TGTGCCAGCAGCTTACGGGGCCTGAGTCTCGGGGAGCTGTTTTTT.

The CDR3 sequence is CASSPVAGGPSDTQYF. DNA of the CDR3: TGCGCCAGCAGCCCCGTAGCGGGGGGGCCTTCTGATACGCAGTATTTT. The chain recombines TRBV4-1 with TRBJ2-3; TRBD2 aligns across 11 bases. The CDR3 covers 16 residues. The V gene's germline CDR1 is MGHRA and CDR2 YSYEKL. J was trimmed by 6 bases and V by 4 bases; bases with no gene match: 9.

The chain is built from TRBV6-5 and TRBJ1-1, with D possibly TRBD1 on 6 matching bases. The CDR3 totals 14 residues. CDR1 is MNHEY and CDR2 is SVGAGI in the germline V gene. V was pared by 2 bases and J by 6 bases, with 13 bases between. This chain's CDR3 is CASSYGQGFSEAFF. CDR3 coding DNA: TGTGCCAGCAGTTACGGCCAGGGGTTCTCTGAAGCTTTCTTT.

The CDR3: CSASPGGGNQPQHF. CDR3 coding DNA: TGCAGTGCTAGTCCCGGGGGGGGCAATCAGCCCCAGCATTTT. J is TRBJ1-5 and V is TRBV20-1; TRBD1 might be the D (5 bases). CDR3 length: 14 amino acids. From germline, CDR1 is DFQATT and CDR2 SNEGSKA (reference sequence). Trimming took 3 bases from V and 2 from J, leaving 11 bases between them.

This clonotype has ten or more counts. The CDR3 sequence: CASSSGWNTEAFF. The CDR3 bases are TGTGCCAGCAGCTCAGGGTGGAACACTGAAGCTTTCTTT. The chain joins TRBV7-6 to TRBJ1-1; perhaps TRBD1 as D (5 bases). CDR3 length: 13 residues. Per the germline V gene, CDR1 is SGHVS and CDR2 is FNYEAQ. V lost 4 bases and J 1 base, leaving 7 bases between the germline ends.

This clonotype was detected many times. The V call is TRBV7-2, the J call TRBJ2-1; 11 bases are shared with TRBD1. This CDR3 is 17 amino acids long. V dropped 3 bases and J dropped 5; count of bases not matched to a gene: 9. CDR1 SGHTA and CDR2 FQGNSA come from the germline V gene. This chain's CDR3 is CASSFPLDRGLDNEQFF. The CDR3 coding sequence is TGTGCCAGCAGCTTTCCTCTGGACAGGGGGCTGGACAATGAGCAGTTCTTC.

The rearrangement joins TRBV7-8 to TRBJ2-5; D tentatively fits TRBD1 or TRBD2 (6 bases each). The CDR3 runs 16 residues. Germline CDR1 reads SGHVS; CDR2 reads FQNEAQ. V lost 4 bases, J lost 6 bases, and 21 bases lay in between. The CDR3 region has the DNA TGTGCCAGCAGCTGGGAGTATACGGGGGCGGGAAAGACCCAGTACTTC. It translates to CASSWEYTGAGKTQYF.

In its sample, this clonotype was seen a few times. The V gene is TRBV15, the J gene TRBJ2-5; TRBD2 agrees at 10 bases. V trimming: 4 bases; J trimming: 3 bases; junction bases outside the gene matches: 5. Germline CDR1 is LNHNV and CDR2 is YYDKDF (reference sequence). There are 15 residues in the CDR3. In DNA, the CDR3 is TGTGCCACCAGCACCCCCAGCGGGGGGGAAGAGACCCAGTACTTC. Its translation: CATSTPSGGEETQYF. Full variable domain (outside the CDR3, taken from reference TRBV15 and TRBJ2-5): DAMVIQNPRYQVTQFGKPVTLSCSQTLNHNVMYWYQQKSSQAPKLLFHYYDKDFNNEADTPDNFQSRRPNTSFCFLDIRSPGLGDTAMYLCATSTPSGGEETQYFGPGTRLLVL.

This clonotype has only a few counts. The CDR3 region has the DNA TGTGCCAGCAGCCCGATCGAGGGGGAGACCCAGTACTTC. Encoded protein: CASSPIEGETQYF. This chain links TRBV5-4 with TRBJ2-5; either TRBD1 or TRBD2 may fit D (5 bases each). V lost 4 bases and J 5 bases, leaving 12 bases between the germline ends. Germline V lookup: CDR1 SGHNT, CDR2 YYREEE (reference sequence). This CDR3 spans 13 amino acids. The full variable domain, rest sourced from reference TRBV5-4 and TRBJ2-5, is ETGVTQSPTHLIKTRGQQVTLRCSSQSGHNTVSWYQQALGQGPQFIFQYYREEENGRGNFPPRFSGLQFPNYSSELNVNALELDDSALYLCASSPIEGETQYFGPGTRLLVL.

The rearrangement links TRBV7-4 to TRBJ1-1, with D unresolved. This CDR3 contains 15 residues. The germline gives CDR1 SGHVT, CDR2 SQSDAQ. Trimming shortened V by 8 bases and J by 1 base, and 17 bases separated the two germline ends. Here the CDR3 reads CASLPAVSRNTEAFF. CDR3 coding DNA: TGTGCCAGCTTACCTGCGGTAAGCAGGAACACTGAAGCTTTCTTT.